Listed here are 15 T cell receptor beta chains from one sample, sequenced in a study of T cell clones after liver transplantation. The method was immunoSEQ multiplex PCR; TCRdb's version includes in-frame clones alone and lacks a portion of them. Of more than 20,000 clones in the sample, roughly 80% were seen once. Source: CD8+ T cells from blood, taken about 56 months after liver transplant. The receptors stem from a human patient who received a liver transplant. The graft donor may have given rise to some T cells.

V gene TRBV6-5 combines with J gene TRBJ1-5; TRBD1 matches at 7 bases. The V gene end was trimmed by 4 bases and the J gene end by 0 bases; junction bases not matched to a gene: 3. There are 15 residues in the CDR3. In germline, CDR1 is MNHEY, CDR2 SVGAGI. The CDR3 reads CASSSGQTSNQPQHF. DNA of the CDR3: TGTGCCAGCAGTTCGGGACAGACTAGCAATCAGCCCCAGCATTTT.

This chain links TRBV4-2 with TRBJ1-1, with D possibly matching TRBD1 (6 bases). V was cut by 5 bases and J by 0 bases, with 10 bases left in between. CDR1 is LGHNA, CDR2 YNFKEQ, per germline. The CDR3 contains 14 residues. CDR3 sequence: CASSLEGVNTEAFF. The CDR3 DNA is TGTGCCAGCAGCTTAGAGGGGGTGAACACTGAAGCTTTCTTT.

J is TRBJ2-2 and V is TRBV28; D call uncertain. V was cut by 10 bases and J by 4 bases, with 13 bases left in between. The V gene's germline CDR1 is MDHEN and CDR2 SYDVKM. The CDR3 is 13 residues long. Written as DNA, the CDR3 is TGTGCCACCCAGGCCCCCCGCACCGGGGAGCTGTTTTTT. It specifies CATQAPRTGELFF. The full variable domain, with the rest looked up from reference TRBV28 and TRBJ2-2, is DVKVTQSSRYLVKRTGEKVFLECVQDMDHENMFWYRQDPGLGLRLIYFSYDVKMKEKGDIPEGYSVSREKKERFSLILESASTNQTSMYLCATQAPRTGELFFGEGSRLTVL.

A few counts support this clone. The CDR3 DNA reads TGTGCCAGCTCCTCCTGGTCCTACAATGAGCAGTTCTTC. It is translated as CASSSWSYNEQFF. J is TRBJ2-1 and V is TRBV6-1, with unresolved D. CDR1 is MNHNS and CDR2 is SASEGT in the germline V gene. The ends were cut back, 8 bases at V and 1 base at J, with 9 bases in the middle. The CDR3 sequence is 13 residues long.

The gene calls are TRBV28 and TRBJ1-1; 7 bases line up with TRBD1. This CDR3 is built from 13 residues. Trimming removed 1 base from V and 4 bases from J; junction bases left unmatched: 0. Germline V gene lookup returns CDR1 MDHEN and CDR2 SYDVKM. The CDR3 protein is CASSLSGGTEAFF. The CDR3 DNA sequence: TGTGCCAGCAGTTTATCAGGGGGCACTGAAGCTTTCTTT.

This chain connects TRBV28 to TRBJ2-4; D perhaps matches TRBD2 (6 bases). The CDR3 consists of 10 residues. Between the trimmed V and J ends, which lost 8 bases and 11 bases, there was a span of 10 bases. Germline values: CDR1 MDHEN, CDR2 SYDVKM. In DNA, the CDR3 is TGTGCCAGCGGGGGGTCTTTTCAGTACTTC. It encodes CASGGSFQYF.

This clone has only a few counts. The J gene is TRBJ2-3, the V gene TRBV29-1; maybe TRBD2 (6 bases). The length of the CDR3 is 14 residues. Germline lookup yields CDR1 SQVTM and CDR2 ANQGSEA. The germline V and J ends were trimmed by 7 bases and 2 bases, with 16 bases remaining between them. The CDR3 is CSAEMRGDTDTQYF. In DNA, the CDR3 is TGCAGCGCCGAGATGCGGGGCGACACAGATACGCAGTATTTT.

Only one count was recorded for this clone. The rearrangement links TRBV6-5 to TRBJ2-1; a weak D match, TRBD2 (7 bases). This CDR3 has 15 amino acids. The V and J ends lost 6 bases and 7 bases respectively, with 19 bases between them. The germline CDR1 and CDR2 sequences are MNHEY and SVGAGI. The DNA for the CDR3 is TGTGCCAGCAGGGACCTAGGGGGGGCGTGGAATGAGCAGTTCTTC. Translation: CASRDLGGAWNEQFF.

This chain joins TRBV27 and TRBJ2-1; D gene unclear. V lost 3 bases, J lost 6 bases, and 12 bases lay in between. Germline V lookup: CDR1 MNHEY, CDR2 SMNVEV (reference sequence). The CDR3 totals 14 residues. The DNA for the CDR3 is TGTGCCAGCAGTTTTGGCCCGATCCCCAATGAGCAGTTCTTC. It is translated as CASSFGPIPNEQFF.

A single count supports this clone. The chain links TRBV4-1 to TRBJ2-7; a possible D gene is TRBD1 (6 bases). Between the trimmed V and J ends, which lost 4 bases and 6 bases, there was a span of 13 bases. The germline gives CDR1 MGHRA, CDR2 YSYEKL. The CDR3 consists of 13 residues. The DNA for the CDR3 is TGCGCCAGCAGCCCCAGCGAGGGGGTCGAGCAGTACTTC. It encodes CASSPSEGVEQYF.

This chain links TRBV5-5 with TRBJ1-2; the D gene is possibly TRBD1 (5 bases). The germline V gene encodes CDR1 SGHKS and CDR2 YYEKEE (reference sequence). V gave up 4 bases and J gave up 5 bases, with 15 bases separating them. This CDR3 contains 14 residues. The DNA of the CDR3 is TGTGCCAGCAGCCCACGGATAGGGGCGTATGGCTACACCTTC. Translated, it gives CASSPRIGAYGYTF. Full variable domain (missing parts from reference TRBV5-5 and TRBJ1-2): DAGVTQSPTHLIKTRGQQVTLRCSPISGHKSVSWYQQVLGQGPQFIFQYYEKEERGRGNFPDRFSARQFPNYSSELNVNALLLGDSALYLCASSPRIGAYGYTFGSGTRLTVV.

This clone was recorded only once. V usage is TRBV10-3 and J usage is TRBJ2-3; 13 bases line up with TRBD2. Per germline, CDR1 ENHRY and CDR2 SYGVKD. The V gene end was trimmed by 6 bases and the J gene end by 4 bases; junction bases not matched to a gene: 7. The length of the CDR3 is 16 residues. CDR3 region: CAIRGTSGEGADTQYF. CDR3 bases: TGTGCCATCAGGGGGACTAGCGGGGAGGGCGCAGATACGCAGTATTTT.

J is TRBJ1-1 and V is TRBV7-9; tentative D call: TRBD1 (6 bases). The germline V gene encodes CDR1 SEHNR and CDR2 FQNEAQ (reference sequence). The CDR3 has 15 amino acids. V shed 0 bases and J shed 5 bases, with 13 bases lying between them. In DNA, the CDR3 is TGTGCCAGCAGCTTAGCAGTGGAGGGGGTTACTGAAGCTTTCTTT. This gives the protein CASSLAVEGVTEAFF.

The V and J genes are TRBV9 and TRBJ1-5; TRBD1 matches at 8 bases. CDR1 is SGDLS, CDR2 YYNGEE, per germline. This CDR3 contains 12 residues. The ends lost 4 bases at V and 6 bases at J; junction bases unmatched: 0. The CDR3 loop is CASSTGGQPQHF. CDR3 nucleotides: TGTGCCAGCAGCACAGGGGGTCAGCCCCAGCATTTT.

The CDR3 sequence is CATRIGGADEQYF. CDR3 nucleotide sequence: TGTGCCACCCGAATCGGGGGGGCGGACGAGCAGTACTTC. The gene calls are TRBV5-6 and TRBJ2-7; 8 positions match TRBD2. V trimming: 9 bases; J trimming: 5 bases; junction bases outside the gene matches: 10. Germline V gene lookup returns CDR1 SGHDT and CDR2 YYEEEE. This CDR3 spans 13 amino acids.